This entry describes one T cell receptor beta chain. The ends lost 5 bases at V and 6 bases at J; junction bases unmatched: 5. Germline V CDR1 and CDR2: SGHDN, FVKESK. The CDR3 extends over 15 amino acids. Profiled with immunoSEQ multiplex PCR; TCRdb holds only in-frame clones, not every one. The data show 60,000 or so clones, approximately 88% seen once. Seattle's enrolled individuals joined amid active infection and were then monitored longitudinally. The data were obtained in a study of blood T cell repertoires in COVID-19. Study at large: Acute and convalescent COVID-19 specimens originated in the United States, Italy and Spain. PBMCs, B-cell-depleted T cells, or T cells provided the cDNA or gDNA that made up the material.

The sequenced sample consisted of peripheral blood. This sequence was found in a man aged 25-45 years with COVID-19, enrolled during active disease. The rearrangement links TRBV14 to TRBJ1-6; 9 bases are a match to TRBD1. The CDR3 sequence: CASSDGQGRNSPLHF. The CDR3 coding sequence is TGTGCCAGCAGCGACGGACAGGGGCGTAATTCACCCCTCCACTTT.